These T cell receptor beta chains were read from a single sample in a study of cytomegalovirus exposure and HLA in healthy donors. Libraries were prepared by immunoSEQ multiplex PCR; TCRdb keeps only in-frame clonotypes and omits some of them. Of approximately 70,000 clones listed, 90% to 95% are singletons. Sequencing was done on a sample of PBMCs. The receptors derive from a woman under 30 in good health and CMV-seronegative. Each CDR3 is given with its conserved first and last residue. The order of the fields is clone size, D gene, J gene, CDR3 length, V gene, CDR3 protein, CDR3 DNA. The D gene is left open where the match is weak. Expanded clones get a size class; other rows say once, few or many, or leave the size out.

>-|-|TRBJ1-2|13|TRBV7-9
CASSLEPYEGYTF
TGTGCCAGCAGCTTAGAACCCTATGAGGGCTACACCTTC
>-|TRBD2|TRBJ2-3|16|TRBV5-8
CASSFGDYFPSRTQYF
TGTGCCAGCAGCTTCGGGGACTATTTCCCCTCCCGTACGCAGTATTTT
>-|TRBD2|TRBJ2-2|15|TRBV6-4
CASTSSSGGTGELFF
TGTGCCAGCACTTCTTCTAGCGGGGGCACCGGGGAGCTGTTTTTT
>-|-|TRBJ2-7|14|TRBV6-1
CASRSSAQNYEQYF
TGTGCCAGCAGATCTAGCGCTCAAAACTACGAGCAGTACTTC
>-|-|TRBJ2-7|14|TRBV28
CASSFDSPIYEQYF
TGTGCCAGCAGTTTTGACAGTCCGATCTACGAGCAGTACTTC
>-|TRBD1|TRBJ1-4|15|TRBV14
CASSRGQGSGEKLFF
TGTGCCAGCAGCCGAGGACAGGGATCCGGTGAAAAACTGTTTTTT
>-|TRBD2|TRBJ2-3|16|TRBV19
CASSNLAGGLGDTQYF
TGTGCCAGTAGCAACCTAGCGGGGGGGCTTGGAGATACGCAGTATTTT
>-|-|TRBJ2-7|12|TRBV2
CASSRDNYEQYF
TGTGCCAGCAGTAGGGACAACTACGAGCAGTACTTC
>-|TRBD1|TRBJ2-7|14|TRBV19
CASSADRVSYEQYF
TGTGCCAGTAGTGCGGACAGGGTCTCCTACGAGCAGTACTTC
>-|-|TRBJ1-6|18|TRBV6-1
CASSEGDGRVTYNSPLHF
TGTGCCAGCAGTGAAGGGGATGGCAGGGTGACCTATAATTCACCCCTCCACTTT
>-|TRBD1|TRBJ2-1|16|TRBV4-1
CASSQDPGQGHNEQFF
TGCGCCAGCAGCCAAGATCCGGGACAGGGCCACAATGAGCAGTTCTTC
>-|TRBD2|TRBJ2-1|16|TRBV5-1
CASSGNVGGAGNEQFF
TGCGCCAGCAGCGGGAATGTCGGGGGGGCCGGCAATGAGCAGTTCTTC
>-|-|TRBJ2-1|15|TRBV7-9
CASSPPGGPYNEQFF
TGTGCCAGCAGCCCGCCAGGGGGGCCCTACAATGAGCAGTTCTTC
>once|-|TRBJ2-3|15|TRBV7-3
CASSLRGRVMDTQYF
TGTGCCAGCAGCTTAAGGGGCAGGGTTATGGATACGCAGTATTTT
>once|-|TRBJ2-5|16|TRBV28
CASRDAGERARETQYF
TGTGCCAGCAGGGACGCAGGGGAGAGGGCCAGAGAGACCCAGTACTTC
>-|-|TRBJ2-3|15|TRBV28
CASSLSAQGSDTQYF
TGTGCCAGCAGTTTATCGGCCCAGGGGTCAGATACGCAGTATTTT
>-|TRBD1|TRBJ2-7|15|TRBV19
CASSRHRDSSYEQYF
TGTGCCAGTAGCCGTCACCGGGACAGCTCCTACGAGCAGTACTTC
>few|-|TRBJ1-1|15|TRBV10-3
CAIGEGGQGRTEAFF
TGTGCCATCGGGGAGGGGGGTCAAGGGCGAACTGAAGCTTTCTTT
>-|-|TRBJ1-5|15|TRBV28
CASSRILGDNQPQHF
TGTGCCAGCAGTCGAATACTCGGGGACAATCAGCCCCAGCATTTT
>-|-|TRBJ1-1|15|TRBV7-8
CASSLRPGRGTEAFF
TGTGCCAGCAGCCTCCGTCCGGGGAGAGGCACTGAAGCTTTCTTT
>-|TRBD1|TRBJ2-1|15|TRBV28
CASSHQGDGYNEQFF
TGTGCCAGCAGTCACCAGGGGGATGGTTACAATGAGCAGTTCTTC
>once|-|TRBJ2-7|15|TRBV28
CASSVPGSLVHEQYF
TGTGCCAGCAGTGTACCCGGGTCCCTTGTGCACGAGCAGTACTTC